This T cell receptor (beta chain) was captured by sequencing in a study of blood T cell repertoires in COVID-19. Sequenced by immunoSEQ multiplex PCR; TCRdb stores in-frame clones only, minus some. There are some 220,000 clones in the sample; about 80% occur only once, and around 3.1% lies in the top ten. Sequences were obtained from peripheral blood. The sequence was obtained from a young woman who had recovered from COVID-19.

CDR3 nucleotides: TGTGCCAGCAGCGATGACAGCTACGAGCAGTACTTC. This translates into CASSDDSYEQYF. The gene calls are TRBV6-5 and TRBJ2-7, with D possibly being TRBD1 (5 bases). Germline loops: CDR1 MNHEY, CDR2 SVGAGI. CDR3 length: 12 amino acids. Trimming cost V 6 bases and J 3 bases, with 9 bases left between them.